This T cell receptor (beta chain) was sequenced in a study of T-cell reconstitution after alpha-beta-depleted transplantation in children (dated by TCRdb to between 2015 and 2016). About the study as a whole: Using TCR repertoire profiling, the study quantitatively followed how T-cell immune reconstitution unfolded in children after TCRalphabeta/CD19-depleted allogeneic hematopoietic cell transplantation.

The protocol used for the library was PCR. Sequencing relied on an Illumina HiSeq 2500. Molecular barcoding was employed in the preparation of TCR libraries, with unique molecular identifiers being used to normalize TCRbeta repertoire quantification. TCRdb's own reprocessing of the public reads used fastp at Q25 and MiXCR and kept productive beta chains. Every entry covers one CDR3 protein and lists the most common genes and DNA from its rows. Across this sample there are 200,000 to 300,000 distinct CDR3 sequences, with about 11% seen only once. The biggest ten clones account for around 2.5% of the sample. Trimmed from V: 4 bases; trimmed from J: 8 bases; junction bases lacking a gene match: 11. Including cysteine and phenylalanine, the CDR3 has 14 amino acids. Only the CDR3 portion is preserved as DNA: 42 bases, with reading frame beginning at the first base. Sequences SGHRS (CDR1) and YFSETQ (CDR2) are obtained from the germline V gene.

This clonotype showed up many times. No antigen is known for it. No base quality values were provided; no much bigger clone lies one nucleotide off. The sample in question was PBMCs from the stem cell graft donor, obtained from the stem cell graft. Here the chain combines TRBV5-1 and TRBJ1-2, with TRBD1 identical over 7 junction bases. This TCR was recovered from a human donor who donated a stem cell graft to a child with acute lymphoblastic leukemia. The CDR3 region: CASSRDREDEGYTF. Here is the DNA: TGCGCCAGCAGCAGAGACAGGGAGGATGAGGGCTACACCTTC.